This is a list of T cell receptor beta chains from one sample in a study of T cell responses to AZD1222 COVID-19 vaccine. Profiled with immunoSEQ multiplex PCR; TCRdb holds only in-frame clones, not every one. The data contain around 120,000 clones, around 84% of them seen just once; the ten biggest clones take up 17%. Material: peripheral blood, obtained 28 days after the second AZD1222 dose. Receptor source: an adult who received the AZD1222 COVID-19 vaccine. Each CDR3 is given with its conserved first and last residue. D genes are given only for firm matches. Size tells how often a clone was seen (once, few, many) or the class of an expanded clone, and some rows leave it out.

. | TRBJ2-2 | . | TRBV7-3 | CASRGDDTGELFF | TGTGCCAGCAGAGGGGATGACACCGGGGAGCTGTTTTTT
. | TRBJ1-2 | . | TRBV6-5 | CASSSGKGYTF | TGTGCCAGCAGCTCCGGGAAGGGCTACACCTTC
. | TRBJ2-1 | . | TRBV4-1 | CASSQIIGGRNEQFF | TGCGCCAGCAGCCAGATTATTGGAGGGCGCAATGAGCAGTTCTTC
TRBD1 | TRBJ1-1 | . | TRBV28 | CASSQRDRGWAAFF | TGTGCCAGCAGCCAGCGGGACAGGGGATGGGCAGCTTTCTTT
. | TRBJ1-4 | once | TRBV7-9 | CASSRGANEKLFF | TGTGCCAGCAGCCGCGGGGCTAATGAAAAACTGTTTTTT
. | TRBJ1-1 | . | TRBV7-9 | CASSLAAVGTEAFF | TGTGCCAGCAGCTTAGCCGCCGTGGGCACTGAAGCTTTCTTT
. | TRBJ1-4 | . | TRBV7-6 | CASSLRTNGREKLFF | TGTGCCAGCAGCTTAAGGACGAACGGGAGGGAAAAACTGTTTTTT
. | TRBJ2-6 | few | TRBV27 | CASSRSSNSGANVLTF | TGTGCCAGCAGTCGGAGTTCTAACTCTGGGGCCAACGTCCTGACTTTC
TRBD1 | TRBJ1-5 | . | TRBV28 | CASSFGQGGFQPQHF | TGTGCCAGCAGCTTCGGACAGGGTGGCTTTCAGCCCCAGCATTTT
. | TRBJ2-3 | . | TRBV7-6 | CASSLGYGGSDTQYF | TGTGCCAGCAGCTTAGGCTATGGGGGTTCGGATACGCAGTATTTT
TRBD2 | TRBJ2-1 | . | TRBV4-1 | CASSRTSTAGVYNEQFF | TGCGCCAGCAGCCGGACGAGCACAGCGGGAGTGTACAATGAGCAGTTCTTC
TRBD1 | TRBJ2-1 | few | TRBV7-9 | CASSLKPGQGKSEQFF | TGTGCCAGCAGCCTCAAACCGGGACAGGGGAAGAGTGAGCAGTTCTTC
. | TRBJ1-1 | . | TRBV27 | CASSLYSNTEAFF | TGTGCCAGCAGTTTATACAGCAACACTGAAGCTTTCTTT
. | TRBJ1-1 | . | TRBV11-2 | CASSFGGADTEAFF | TGTGCCAGCAGCTTCGGGGGCGCGGACACTGAAGCTTTCTTT
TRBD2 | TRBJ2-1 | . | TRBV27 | CASSPTGLAGAYNEQFF | TGTGCCAGCAGTCCAACGGGACTAGCGGGAGCGTACAATGAGCAGTTCTTC
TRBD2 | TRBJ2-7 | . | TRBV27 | CASSLSISGGNEQYF | TGTGCCAGCAGTTTATCGATATCGGGGGGGAACGAGCAGTACTTC
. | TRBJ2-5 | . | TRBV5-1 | CASSLDRQSETQYF | TGCGCCAGCAGCTTGGACAGGCAGAGTGAGACCCAGTACTTC
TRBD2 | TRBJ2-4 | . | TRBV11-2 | CASSLESHLAANIQYF | TGTGCCAGCAGCTTAGAAAGTCACCTAGCGGCAAACATTCAGTACTTC
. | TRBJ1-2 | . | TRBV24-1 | CATSDLPRGYGYTF | TGTGCCACCAGTGATTTGCCGCGGGGATATGGCTACACCTTC
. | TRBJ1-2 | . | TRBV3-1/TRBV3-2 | CASSHTGYGYTF | TGTGCCAGCAGCCATACAGGGTATGGCTACACCTTC
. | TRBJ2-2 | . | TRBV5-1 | CASGTRETGELFF | TGCGCCAGCGGCACCCGGGAAACCGGGGAGCTGTTTTTT
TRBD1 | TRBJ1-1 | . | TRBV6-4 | CASSDSGTGGKTEAFF | TGTGCCAGCAGTGACTCCGGGACAGGGGGCAAGACTGAAGCTTTCTTT
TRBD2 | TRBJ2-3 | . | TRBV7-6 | CASSPPTSGRNTDTQYF | TGTGCCAGCAGCCCCCCGACTAGCGGGAGGAACACAGATACGCAGTATTTT
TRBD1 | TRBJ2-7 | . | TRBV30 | CAYLGQGIYEQYF | TGTGCCTACCTGGGACAGGGGATTTACGAGCAGTACTTC
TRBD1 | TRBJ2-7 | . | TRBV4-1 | CASSQDLGQGVEQYF | TGCGCCAGCAGCCAAGATCTGGGACAGGGAGTGGAGCAGTACTTC
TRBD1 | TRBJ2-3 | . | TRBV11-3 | CASSPGDRSTDTQYF | TGTGCCAGCAGCCCGGGGGACAGGAGCACAGATACGCAGTATTTT
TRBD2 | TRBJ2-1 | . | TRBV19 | CASSIIPAGMYNEQFF | TGTGCCAGTAGTATTATCCCAGCGGGAATGTACAATGAGCAGTTCTTC
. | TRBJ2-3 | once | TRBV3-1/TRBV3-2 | CASSPLSRRAADTQYF | TGTGCCAGCAGCCCCCTCTCGCGAAGGGCTGCAGATACGCAGTATTTT